The following is a T cell receptor (beta chain) sequence with its context. Antigen: not known. A multiplex PCR was run with 60 Vbeta primers and 13 Jbeta primers. The protocol was immunoSEQ multiplex PCR, while the TCRdb copy is restricted to in-frame clones and leaves out a portion. The table has around 200,000 clones, 80% to 90% seen once. This record belongs to a study of cytomegalovirus exposure and HLA in healthy donors. Findings and caveats of the study: A missense variant in DCLRE1C was later tied to TCR beta V- and J-gene trimming. An assumption of roughly uniform sequencing depth across donors underlay the presence/absence analyses. CMV antigen specificity was confirmed in vitro for a few CMV-associated chains. The study dropped some indistinguishable V segments, TRBV6-2 and TRBV6-3 among them.

Trimming removed 6 bases at V and 4 bases at J, with 19 bases between. CDR1 is SGHTA, CDR2 FQGNSA, per germline. This CDR3 is built from 15 residues. This clonotype was sampled from a woman aged 25 to 39 in good health and CMV-seronegative. The sample comprised PBMCs. V and J are TRBV7-2 and TRBJ2-7; tentatively, D is TRBD2 (6 bases). CDR3: CASRLSSGSGYEQYF. Written as DNA, the CDR3 is TGTGCCAGCAGACTAAGTTCCGGGAGCGGATACGAGCAGTACTTC.